This entry is about one TCR beta chain. The patients had localized lung adenocarcinoma, a non-small cell subtype. The source of the sample is a study of CD4 and CD8 cells across lung adenocarcinoma regions. TCRdb analysed the PCR reads with MiXCR anew, one entry per CDR3 protein. The sample shows thousands of distinct CDR3 sequences, approximately 65% of them seen only once. With 4 bases removed from V and 4 bases from J, the gap between germline ends came to 12 bases. The CDR3 totals 14 residues. Germline V gene sequence: CDR1 SGHTA, CDR2 FQGNSA. The genes are TRBV7-2 and TRBJ2-3, with D perhaps TRBD2 (6 bases). This TCR was recovered from a female donor with lung adenocarcinoma. The CD4 and CD8 labels of this study may be unreliable. The specimen was CD4+ T cells from the center of a lung tumor. Here the CDR3 DNA reads TGTGCCAGCAGCTCATGGGGGACTTCAGATACGCAGTATTTT. As protein: CASSSWGTSDTQYF.